These 19 T cell receptor beta chains originate from one sample sequenced in a study of blood T cell repertoires in COVID-19. Sequencing used immunoSEQ multiplex PCR; TCRdb keeps in-frame clones, though not all of them. There are almost 55,000 clones in the sample; less than 85% occur only once, and under 6% lies in the top ten. Specimen: peripheral blood. The receptors shown here come from a human donor in a cohort sampled during active COVID-19.

This clone was detected once. The J gene is TRBJ1-4, the V gene TRBV2; no definite D call. Per the germline V gene, CDR1 is SNHLY and CDR2 is FYNNEI. Deletions cut 5 bases from V and 10 bases from J, with 8 bases between. This CDR3 region has 11 residues. The CDR3 here is CASSIGRKLFF. CDR3 bases: TGTGCCAGCAGTATAGGGAGAAAACTGTTTTTT.

V is TRBV7-2 and J is TRBJ2-1, with a weak D call TRBD2 (5 bases). The CDR3 runs to 15 residues. V was trimmed by 1 base and J by 3 bases, leaving 10 bases between them. The germline CDR1 and CDR2 sequences are SGHTA and FQGNSA. The CDR3, as DNA: TGTGCCAGCAGCTTAGGGGCGGACTTCTACAATGAGCAGTTCTTC. This codes for CASSLGADFYNEQFF. The whole variable domain, remainder taken from reference TRBV7-2 and TRBJ2-1, is GAGVSQSPSNKVTEKGKDVELRCDPISGHTALYWYRQSLGQGLEFLIYFQGNSAPDKSGLPSDRFSAERTGGSVSTLTIQRTQQEDSAVYLCASSLGADFYNEQFFGPGTRLTVL.

The rearrangement links TRBV7-9 to TRBJ1-2; no reliable D call. V gave up 4 bases and J gave up 2 bases, with 14 bases separating them. The CDR3 totals 15 residues. Germline values: CDR1 SEHNR, CDR2 FQNEAQ (reference sequence). CDR3 sequence: CASSSYPSENYGYTF. CDR3 nucleotides: TGTGCCAGCAGCTCTTACCCCTCAGAAAACTATGGCTACACCTTC.

V gene TRBV30 combines with J gene TRBJ2-1; TRBD1 agrees at 7 bases. V gave up 2 bases and J gave up 7 bases; unmatched junction bases: 11. This CDR3 is 15 amino acids long. Germline CDR1 and CDR2: GTSNPN and SVGIG (reference sequence). DNA for the CDR3: TGTGCCTGGAGTCTCACTACAGGGGTGACGAATGAGCAGTTCTTC. Encoded protein: CAWSLTTGVTNEQFF.

This clone was detected only once. The chain uses TRBV30 and TRBJ2-3, with D possibly matching TRBD1 (5 bases). This CDR3 has 12 residues. Germline values: CDR1 GTSNPN, CDR2 SVGIG (reference sequence). V was pared by 5 bases and J by 6 bases, with 12 bases between. CDR3 nucleotides: TGTGCCTGGCAGGGCCTCAAGGATACGCAGTATTTT. Protein product: CAWQGLKDTQYF.

The chain has TRBV5-4 and TRBJ2-7, with TRBD1 matching over 8 bases. There are 14 residues in the CDR3. Trimming took 0 bases from V and 3 from J; bases not matched to a gene: 2. In germline, CDR1 is SGHNT, CDR2 YYREEE (reference sequence). CDR3 loop: CASSLAGGGYEQYF. The CDR3 coding sequence is TGTGCCAGCAGCTTGGCAGGGGGCGGCTACGAGCAGTACTTC.

J is TRBJ1-1 and V is TRBV19; D possibly corresponds to TRBD1 (5 bases). Trimming removed 8 bases from V and 1 base from J, with 14 bases in between. The CDR3 has 14 amino acids. Looked up from germline, CDR1 is LNHDA and CDR2 is SQIVND (reference sequence). CDR3 sequence: CASSIRDRNTEAFF. The CDR3 DNA reads TGTGCCAGTTCAATCAGGGATAGGAACACTGAAGCTTTCTTT.

V usage is TRBV7-6 and J usage is TRBJ1-4; 9 bases fit TRBD1. Per the germline V gene, CDR1 is SGHVS and CDR2 is FNYEAQ. The V gene end was trimmed by 3 bases and the J gene end by 4 bases; junction bases not matched to a gene: 6. This CDR3 spans 16 amino acids. CDR3 DNA: TGTGCCAGCAGCTTGGGACAGGGCGGGGGTAATGAAAAACTGTTTTTT. This gives the protein CASSLGQGGGNEKLFF.

The chain is built from TRBV7-9 and TRBJ1-5, with TRBD1 as a possible D gene (5 bases). Trimming removed 4 bases from V and 0 bases from J, with 16 bases in between. The CDR3 sequence is 17 residues long. Germline assignment: CDR1 SEHNR and CDR2 FQNEAQ (reference sequence). CDR3 sequence (DNA): TGTGCCAGCAGCTCCCCCGGGGGGTACCGTAGCAATCAGCCCCAGCATTTT. This gives the protein CASSSPGGYRSNQPQHF.

This rearrangement joins TRBV13 to TRBJ2-7; the D gene is possibly TRBD2 (7 bases). Germline assignment: CDR1 PRHDT and CDR2 FYEKMQ (reference sequence). V was trimmed by 6 bases and J by 4 bases, leaving 16 bases between them. This CDR3 contains 14 residues. CDR3 region: CASRKRGGTYEQYF. The DNA of the CDR3 is TGTGCCAGCAGGAAGAGGGGGGGAACGTACGAGCAGTACTTC.

This rearrangement joins TRBV2 to TRBJ2-6; 12 bases align to TRBD1. This CDR3 region has 21 residues. The V gene end was trimmed by 2 bases and the J gene end by 0 bases; junction bases not matched to a gene: 11. Germline values: CDR1 SNHLY, CDR2 FYNNEI. The CDR3 DNA follows: TGTGCCAGCAGTGAATCCCGGGACAGGGGGCTCGCCGGCTCTGGGGCCAACGTCCTGACTTTC. Its protein product is CASSESRDRGLAGSGANVLTF.

The rearrangement links TRBV6-5 to TRBJ2-7; TRBD1 matches at 7 bases. CDR3 length: 11 amino acids. Germline V gives CDR1 MNHEY, CDR2 SVGAGI. V was pared by 6 bases and J by 6 bases, with 2 bases of the junction left unmatched. The CDR3 loop reads CASSRGSEQYF. The DNA of the CDR3 is TGTGCCAGCAGCAGGGGGTCCGAGCAGTACTTC.

The rearrangement uses TRBV4-3 and TRBJ2-7, with 7 bases identical to TRBD1. Germline V lookup: CDR1 LGHNA, CDR2 YSLEER. The V segment lost 0 bases and the J segment 0 bases; nucleotides outside the gene matches: 2. The CDR3 covers 15 residues. CDR3: CASSQDRDSSYEQYF. The CDR3 DNA reads as TGCGCCAGCAGCCAAGACAGGGACAGCTCCTACGAGCAGTACTTC.

The rearrangement links TRBV5-1 to TRBJ2-7, with a tentative D call TRBD1 (6 bases). From germline, CDR1 is SGHRS and CDR2 YFSETQ. The CDR3 sequence is 14 residues long. With 4 bases removed from V and 3 bases from J, the gap between germline ends came to 14 bases. In nucleotides, the CDR3 is TGCGCCAGCAGCACCGGGACATCTTTCTACGAGCAGTACTTC. Protein: CASSTGTSFYEQYF.

The sample holds one count of this clone. The rearrangement uses TRBV6-1 and TRBJ2-7; D unresolved. V lost 2 bases and J 7 bases, leaving 12 bases between the germline ends. Germline V gene sequence: CDR1 MNHNS, CDR2 SASEGT. CDR3 length: 13 amino acids. Written as DNA, the CDR3 is TGTGCCAGCAGTGAATTTAACCGAGGAGAGCAGTACTTC. This gives the protein CASSEFNRGEQYF.

The chain is built from TRBV7-2 and TRBJ1-6; 7 bases agree with TRBD1. CDR1 SGHTA and CDR2 FQGNSA come from the germline V gene. This CDR3 is 13 amino acids long. V dropped 3 bases and J dropped 9; count of bases not matched to a gene: 2. The CDR3, as DNA: TGTGCCAGCAGCTTGGACAGGTTTTCACCCCTCCACTTT. Translating it yields CASSLDRFSPLHF.

This clone occurred many times. The chain employs TRBV13 and TRBJ1-1, with 10 positions matching TRBD1. The CDR3 loop spans 15 amino acids. Per the germline V gene, CDR1 is PRHDT and CDR2 is FYEKMQ (reference sequence). With V trimmed by 2 bases and J by 10 bases, 10 bases remained unmatched. CDR3 amino acids: CASSLFGQGGIGAFF. The CDR3 DNA reads TGTGCCAGCAGCTTATTTGGACAGGGGGGGATCGGAGCTTTCTTT.

This clone was seen once. J is TRBJ1-2 and V is TRBV4-1, with 7 bases identical to TRBD1. CDR1 MGHRA and CDR2 YSYEKL come from the germline V gene. V was clipped by 0 bases and J by 4 bases; unmatched bases: 2. The CDR3 is 14 residues long. This chain's CDR3 is CASSQEQGRYGYTF. The CDR3 DNA reads TGCGCCAGCAGCCAAGAACAGGGGCGCTATGGCTACACCTTC.

The chain uses TRBV4-3 and TRBJ1-2; a weak D match, TRBD1 (5 bases). In germline, CDR1 is LGHNA, CDR2 YSLEER. The ends were cut back, 0 bases at V and 8 bases at J, with 16 bases in the middle. The CDR3 has 15 residues. In nucleotides, the CDR3 is TGCGCCAGCAGCCAAGATAGCGGGGCGGGTTCGGGCTACACCTTC. Its protein is CASSQDSGAGSGYTF.